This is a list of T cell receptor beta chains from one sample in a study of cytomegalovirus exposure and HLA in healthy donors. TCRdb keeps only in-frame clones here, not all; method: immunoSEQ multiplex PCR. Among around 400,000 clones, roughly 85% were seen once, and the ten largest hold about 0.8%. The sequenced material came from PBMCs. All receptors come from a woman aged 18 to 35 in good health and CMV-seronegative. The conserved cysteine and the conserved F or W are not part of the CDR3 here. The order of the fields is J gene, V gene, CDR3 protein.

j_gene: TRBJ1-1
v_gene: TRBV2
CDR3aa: ASWDRRTEAF

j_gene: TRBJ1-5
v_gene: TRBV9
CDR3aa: ASSGGGGSNQPQH

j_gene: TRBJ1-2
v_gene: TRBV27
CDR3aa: ASSLGGMRGYT

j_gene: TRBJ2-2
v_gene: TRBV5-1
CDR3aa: ASSQARGTGTGELF

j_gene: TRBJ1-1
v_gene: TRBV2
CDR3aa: ASSRQGSTEAF

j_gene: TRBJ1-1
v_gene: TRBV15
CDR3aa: ATSSTTENTEAF

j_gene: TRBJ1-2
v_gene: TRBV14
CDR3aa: ASSPGTWKDYGYT

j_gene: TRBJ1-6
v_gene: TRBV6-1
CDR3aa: ASSALPGAGENSPLH

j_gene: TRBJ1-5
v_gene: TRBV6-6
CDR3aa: ASSRLGDSNQPQH

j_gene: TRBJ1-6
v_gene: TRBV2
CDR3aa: ASSYDSGSPLH

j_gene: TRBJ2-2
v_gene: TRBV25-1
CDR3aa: ASIGGRERGTGELF

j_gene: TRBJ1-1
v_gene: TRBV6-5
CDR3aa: ASREDIGNTEAF

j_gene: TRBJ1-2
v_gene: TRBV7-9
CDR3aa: ASSFPDSNYGYT

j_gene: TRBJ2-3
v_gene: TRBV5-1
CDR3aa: ASSRGDARGGTDTQY

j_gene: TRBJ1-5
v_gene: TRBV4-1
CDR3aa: ASSPGEGNNQPQH

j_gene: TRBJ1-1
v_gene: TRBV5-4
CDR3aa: ASSLDRDRSTEAF

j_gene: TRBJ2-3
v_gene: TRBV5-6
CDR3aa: ASSGGGAKRDTDTQY

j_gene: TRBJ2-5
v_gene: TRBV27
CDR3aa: ASSGLAGIQETQY

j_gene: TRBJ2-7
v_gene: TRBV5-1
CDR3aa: ASSPPGGEINEQY

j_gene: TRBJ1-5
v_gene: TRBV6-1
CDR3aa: ASTKSRGNQPQH

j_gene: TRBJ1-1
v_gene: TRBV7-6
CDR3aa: ASSPQRAGRNTEAF

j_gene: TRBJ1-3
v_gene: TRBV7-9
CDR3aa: ASSLGGNTIY

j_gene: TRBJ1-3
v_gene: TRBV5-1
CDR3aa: ASSSGQLASGNTIY

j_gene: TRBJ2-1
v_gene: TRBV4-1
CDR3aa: ASSPRQGAFYNEQF

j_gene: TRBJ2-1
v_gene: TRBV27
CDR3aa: ASSPYLGAYNEQF